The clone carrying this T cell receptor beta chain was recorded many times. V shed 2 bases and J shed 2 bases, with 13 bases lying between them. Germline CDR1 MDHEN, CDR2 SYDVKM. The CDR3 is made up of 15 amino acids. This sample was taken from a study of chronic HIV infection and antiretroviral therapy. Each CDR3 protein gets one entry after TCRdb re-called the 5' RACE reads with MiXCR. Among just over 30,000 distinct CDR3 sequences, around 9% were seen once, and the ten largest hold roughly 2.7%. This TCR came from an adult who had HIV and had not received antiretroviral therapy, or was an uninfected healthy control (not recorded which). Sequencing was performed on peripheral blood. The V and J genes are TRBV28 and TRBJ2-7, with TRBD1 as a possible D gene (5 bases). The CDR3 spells CASSLSSGRAYEQYF. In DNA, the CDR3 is TGTGCCAGCAGTTTAAGCAGTGGCAGGGCCTACGAGCAGTACTTC.